This T cell receptor beta chain was obtained from a study of blood T cell repertoires in COVID-19. Study-level background: Donors in the United States, Italy and Spain gave samples during acute or convalescent COVID-19. T cells, B-cell-depleted T cells, or PBMCs provided the cDNA or gDNA that served as material.

V was cut by 3 bases and J by 4 bases, with 11 bases left in between. The CDR3 is 14 residues long. Germline V gives CDR1 MGHRA, CDR2 YSYEKL. In the authors' workflow: Reference gene primer amplification gave estimated nucleated cell counts. The method was immunoSEQ multiplex PCR; TCRdb's version includes in-frame clones alone and lacks a portion of them. V and J calls and clone size are those listed in that table; D and trimming were worked out from the DNA. The sample includes about 43,000 clones, around four fifths seen only once; the top ten take roughly 40%. This clonotype was sampled from a woman of 80 years or more with acute or convalescent COVID-19. V usage is TRBV4-1 and J usage is TRBJ2-3; the D gene is possibly TRBD1 (6 bases). The sequencing sample was made of peripheral blood. CDR3 amino acids: CASSQIQGPDTQYF. The CDR3 DNA reads as TGCGCCAGCAGCCAGATACAGGGTCCAGATACGCAGTATTTT.